This T cell receptor beta chain was identified during a study of cytomegalovirus exposure and HLA in healthy donors. About the study: An early data release held around 80 million unique TCRs from HLA-typed donors.

The V gene's germline CDR1 is MNHNS and CDR2 SASEGT. The CDR3 is 13 residues long. Overall study findings and caveats: With high specificity and sensitivity, the classifier reportedly diagnosed cytomegalovirus status. Highly shared variants forming one cluster were likely a sequencing artifact. As confirmed in vitro, three CMV-associated chains were specific for CMV antigens.

A multiplex PCR was run with 60 Vbeta primers and 13 Jbeta primers. Profiled with immunoSEQ multiplex PCR; TCRdb holds only in-frame clones, not every one. Of 95,000 to 110,000 clones listed, approximately 80% are singletons. As to this clone: Its antigen is unknown.

The sample consisted of PBMCs. This receptor was obtained from a male donor in good health and CMV-seronegative. J is TRBJ2-5 and V is TRBV6-1; D ambiguous. The J call may be wrong; the DNA end is better matched by TRBJ2-7. CDR3 nucleotide sequence: TGTGCCAGCAGTGAATCGGCAGGCTACGAGCAGTACTTC. The encoded protein is CASSESAGYEQYF.